Below are 18 T cell receptor beta chains sequenced from a single sample in a study of blood T cell repertoires in COVID-19. TCRdb keeps only in-frame clones here, not all; method: immunoSEQ multiplex PCR. This table holds about 95,000 clones, around nine tenths found once. The material sequenced was peripheral blood. These receptor sequences come from a woman in her 70s with acute or convalescent COVID-19.

The rearrangement uses TRBV12-3 or TRBV12-4 and TRBJ1-2; weak D call: TRBD1 (5 bases). The CDR3 has 13 amino acids. V gave up 2 bases and J gave up 7 bases, with 11 bases separating them. The CDR3 here is CASSLFGAGGYTF. Here the CDR3 DNA reads TGTGCCAGCAGTTTATTTGGGGCCGGTGGCTACACCTTC.

In DNA form, the CDR3 reads TGTGCCAGCAGTTTCCGGGGTGGGGAGCAGTACTTC. Amino acid sequence: CASSFRGGEQYF. The chain links TRBV27 to TRBJ2-7, with TRBD2 as a possible D gene (5 bases). The CDR3 loop spans 12 amino acids. The V end lost 3 bases, the J end lost 7 bases, and 10 bases lay between the germline ends. Germline V gene data show CDR1 as MNHEY and CDR2 as SMNVEV (reference sequence).

This sequence joins TRBV24-1 and TRBJ2-5, with D tentatively TRBD2 (6 bases). The CDR3 is made up of 14 amino acids. CDR1 and CDR2 (germline): KGHDR, SFDVKD. Trimming stripped 10 bases from V and 5 bases from J, with 19 bases between. In nucleotides, the CDR3 is TGTGCCACACAAAGTTCGGGGGTTATCGAGACCCAGTACTTC. Its protein is CATQSSGVIETQYF.

The chain employs TRBV29-1 and TRBJ1-1; 9 bases are shared with TRBD1. Germline CDR1 reads SQVTM; CDR2 reads ANQGSEA. The V and J ends lost 5 bases and 1 base, in that order; junction bases with no gene match: 2. The CDR3 totals 13 residues. The CDR3 region has the DNA TGCAGCGTTATGACAGGGGGGAACACTGAAGCTTTCTTT. It yields the protein CSVMTGGNTEAFF.

V is TRBV5-1 and J is TRBJ1-2; a weak D match, TRBD1 (5 bases). Looked up from germline, CDR1 is SGHRS and CDR2 is YFSETQ. The V end was cut by 0 bases, the J end by 4 bases, with 10 bases between. The CDR3 is made up of 14 amino acids. This CDR3 reads CASSLAGTVYGYTF. CDR3 bases: TGCGCCAGCAGCTTGGCCGGGACTGTCTATGGCTACACCTTC. The variable domain in full, with the rest retrieved from reference TRBV5-1 and TRBJ1-2, is KAGVTQTPRYLIKTRGQQVTLSCSPISGHRSVSWYQQTPGQGLQFLFEYFSETQRNKGNFPGRFSGRQFSNSRSEMNVSTLELGDSALYLCASSLAGTVYGYTFGSGTRLTVV.

This clone was found once. The chain recombines TRBV19 with TRBJ2-2; D ambiguous. Trimming left V 4 bases short and J 0 bases short, with 9 bases between. This CDR3 spans 15 amino acids. Germline loops: CDR1 LNHDA, CDR2 SQIVND (reference sequence). The CDR3 nucleotides read TGTGCCAGTAGTAAAATAGCCCCGAACACCGGGGAGCTGTTTTTT. Protein product: CASSKIAPNTGELFF. The whole variable domain, filled in from reference TRBV19 and TRBJ2-2, reads DGGITQSPKYLFRKEGQNVTLSCEQNLNHDAMYWYRQDPGQGLRLIYYSQIVNDFQKGDIAEGYSVSREKKESFPLTVTSAQKNPTAFYLCASSKIAPNTGELFFGEGSRLTVL.

This clone turned up a few times. V gene TRBV5-5 combines with J gene TRBJ1-1; 7 bases agree with TRBD1. Germline-derived CDR1 and CDR2 are SGHKS and YYEKEE (reference sequence). There are 15 residues in the CDR3. The V segment lost 1 base and the J segment 1 base; nucleotides outside the gene matches: 4. The CDR3 loop is CASSLTGAGNTEAFF. The DNA for the CDR3 is TGTGCCAGCAGCTTGACAGGGGCCGGGAACACTGAAGCTTTCTTT. Filled out from reference TRBV5-5 and TRBJ1-1, the complete variable domain reads DAGVTQSPTHLIKTRGQQVTLRCSPISGHKSVSWYQQVLGQGPQFIFQYYEKEERGRGNFPDRFSARQFPNYSSELNVNALLLGDSALYLCASSLTGAGNTEAFFGQGTRLTVV.

The chain uses TRBV24-1 and TRBJ2-3; D perhaps matches TRBD2 (5 bases). This CDR3 comprises 17 residues. Deletions cut 4 bases from V and 0 bases from J, with 16 bases between. Germline values: CDR1 KGHDR, CDR2 SFDVKD. CDR3 in amino acids: CATSDPEGKSSTDTQYF. CDR3 bases: TGTGCCACCAGTGACCCCGAGGGAAAGTCTAGCACAGATACGCAGTATTTT.

This clone was counted a single time. The CDR3 nucleotides read TGCGCCAGCAGCTTGGTAGCAGAGCCTAACTATGGCTACACCTTC. Encoded protein: CASSLVAEPNYGYTF. The V gene is TRBV5-1, the J gene TRBJ1-2; no firm D call. Per the germline V gene, CDR1 is SGHRS and CDR2 is YFSETQ. V was shortened by 0 bases and J by 0 bases, with 9 bases between the two germline ends. This CDR3 has 15 residues.

This sequence joins TRBV5-1 and TRBJ2-6; 7 bases fit TRBD2. The CDR3 covers 16 residues. In germline, CDR1 is SGHRS, CDR2 YFSETQ. J gave up 3 bases and V 6 bases, and 9 bases lay outside the gene matches. The chain's CDR3 is CASTRGELFGANVLTF. The CDR3 nucleotides read TGCGCCAGCACCCGGGGGGAACTGTTTGGGGCCAACGTCCTGACTTTC. Using reference TRBV5-1 and TRBJ2-6 for the parts outside the CDR3, the full variable domain is KAGVTQTPRYLIKTRGQQVTLSCSPISGHRSVSWYQQTPGQGLQFLFEYFSETQRNKGNFPGRFSGRQFSNSRSEMNVSTLELGDSALYLCASTRGELFGANVLTFGAGSRLTVL.

The chain employs TRBV28 and TRBJ1-6, with D hard to call. V gave up 5 bases and J gave up 5 bases, with 10 bases separating them. The CDR3 runs to 14 residues. CDR1 is MDHEN and CDR2 is SYDVKM in the germline V gene. The CDR3 sequence is CASSATGNNSPLHF. In DNA form, the CDR3 reads TGTGCCAGCAGTGCCACGGGAAATAATTCACCCCTCCACTTT.

This clone occurred once. This chain uses TRBV19 with TRBJ1-6; D not certain. This CDR3 has 14 residues. CDR1 is LNHDA, CDR2 SQIVND, per germline (reference sequence). Trimming pared 7 bases from V and 5 bases from J, leaving 12 bases between. The CDR3 DNA is TGTGCCAGTACCCCTACGGGTAATAATTCACCCCTCCACTTT. It specifies CASTPTGNNSPLHF. The full variable domain, rest sourced from reference TRBV19 and TRBJ1-6, is DGGITQSPKYLFRKEGQNVTLSCEQNLNHDAMYWYRQDPGQGLRLIYYSQIVNDFQKGDIAEGYSVSREKKESFPLTVTSAQKNPTAFYLCASTPTGNNSPLHFGNGTRLTVT.

The V gene is TRBV6-1, the J gene TRBJ2-1, with 9 bases lining up with TRBD2. The V and J ends lost 1 base and 4 bases, in that order; junction bases with no gene match: 2. This CDR3 contains 15 residues. CDR1 is MNHNS and CDR2 is SASEGT in the germline V gene. The CDR3 DNA is TGTGCCAGCAGTGAAGGACTAGCGGAATACAATGAGCAGTTCTTC. Translation: CASSEGLAEYNEQFF.

The chain links TRBV12-3 or TRBV12-4 to TRBJ1-1; D is ambiguous. The CDR3 consists of 11 residues. Trimming shortened V by 6 bases and J by 2 bases, and 4 bases separated the two germline ends. CDR3 residues: CASSKNTEAFF. As DNA, the CDR3 is TGTGCCAGCAGCAAAAACACTGAAGCTTTCTTT.

V is TRBV6-5 and J is TRBJ2-5, with D maybe TRBD2 (7 bases). The length of the CDR3 is 15 residues. Trimming removed 1 base at V and 5 bases at J, with 14 bases between. From germline, CDR1 is MNHEY and CDR2 SVGAGI. In DNA form, the CDR3 reads TGTGCCAGCAGTTACTGGAGGGGGGGCTTGGAGACCCAGTACTTC. Protein: CASSYWRGGLETQYF.

This clone has ten or more counts. The chain employs TRBV28 and TRBJ1-2, with a tentative D call TRBD1 (6 bases). The CDR3 spans 14 residues. Germline V gives CDR1 MDHEN, CDR2 SYDVKM. V was pared by 6 bases and J by 8 bases, with 19 bases between. CDR3 amino acids: CASRAITGSFGYTF. The CDR3 DNA reads as TGTGCCAGCAGAGCAATCACAGGGTCATTCGGCTACACCTTC.

V gene TRBV14 combines with J gene TRBJ1-4; 9 bases align to TRBD1. The germline gives CDR1 SGHDN, CDR2 FVKESK. V shed 6 bases and J 6 bases; nucleotides not matched to a gene: 5. This CDR3 contains 14 residues. In nucleotides, the CDR3 is TGTGCCAGCAGACTACAGGGGGCAGATGAAAAACTGTTTTTT. It specifies CASRLQGADEKLFF.

This clone was picked up one time. This chain's CDR3 is CASSPTENIQYF. The CDR3 nucleotides read TGTGCCAGCAGCCCCACAGAAAACATTCAGTACTTC. This chain connects TRBV7-9 to TRBJ2-4, with D uncertain. Germline assignment: CDR1 SEHNR and CDR2 FQNEAQ (reference sequence). The CDR3 totals 12 residues. With 5 bases removed from V and 5 bases from J, the gap between germline ends came to 7 bases.